This TCR beta chain was obtained from a study of blood T cell repertoires in COVID-19. Study context: PBMCs, B-cell-depleted T cells, or T cells provided the cDNA or gDNA that made up the material.

The junction had 4 bases not matched to a gene; V was cut back by 2 bases and J by 2 bases. The CDR3 covers 16 residues. Germline V gene lookup returns CDR1 SGDLS and CDR2 YYNGEE. The table came from immunoSEQ multiplex PCR; TCRdb's copy has only in-frame clones and leaves some out. The table includes 150,000 to 200,000 clones, 86% detected once. The clonotype was recovered from a man aged 45 to 65 with active or convalescent COVID-19. Sequenced input: peripheral blood. The chain couples TRBV9 to TRBJ2-1; 10 bases agree with TRBD2. The CDR3 sequence: CASSVPLAGTYNEQFF. The DNA of the CDR3 is TGTGCCAGCAGCGTTCCACTAGCGGGGACCTACAATGAGCAGTTCTTC.